These 12 T cell receptor beta chains share one sample of origin, sequenced in a study of blood T cell repertoires in COVID-19. The protocol was immunoSEQ multiplex PCR, while the TCRdb copy is restricted to in-frame clones and leaves out a portion. The sample has over 150,000 clones; around nine tenths are singletons. Sequencing input: peripheral blood. All receptors derive from a man aged 45-60 years with acute or convalescent COVID-19.

The CDR3 spells CASSLDRAGANVLTF. The CDR3 coding sequence is TGTGCCAGCAGCTTAGACAGGGCCGGGGCCAACGTCCTGACTTTC. The V gene is TRBV7-2, the J gene TRBJ2-6; possible D gene TRBD1, 6 bases. V was pared by 1 base and J by 4 bases, with 8 bases between. The CDR3 is 15 amino acids. Germline lookup yields CDR1 SGHTA and CDR2 FQGNSA.

V and J are TRBV6-5 and TRBJ2-1; 11 bases line up with TRBD1. CDR3 length: 16 residues. Germline V gene data show CDR1 as MNHEY and CDR2 as SVGAGI. Trimming cost V 3 bases and J 8 bases; bases outside gene matches: 9. CDR3 in DNA: TGTGCCAGCAGTTATTCCGGGACAGGGGGTTGGTATGAGCAGTTCTTC. Its protein product is CASSYSGTGGWYEQFF.

V and J are TRBV10-3 and TRBJ1-5; weak D call: TRBD1 (6 bases). V was clipped by 6 bases and J by 6 bases, with 18 bases between them. The CDR3 has 15 amino acids. Germline CDR1 ENHRY, CDR2 SYGVKD. The CDR3 protein is CAISWEGGGSQPQHF. The CDR3, as DNA: TGTGCCATCAGCTGGGAGGGGGGAGGGAGTCAGCCCCAGCATTTT.

The chain couples TRBV10-3 to TRBJ2-7; 9 bases line up with TRBD2. The CDR3 totals 13 residues. V shed 10 bases, J shed 2 bases, and the junction held 6 bases outside the gene matches. From germline, CDR1 is ENHRY and CDR2 SYGVKD. The CDR3 reads CATMGTSTYEQYF. The CDR3 region has the DNA TGTGCCACCATGGGGACTAGCACCTACGAGCAGTACTTC.

The rearrangement links TRBV7-9 to TRBJ1-1; D perhaps matches TRBD1 (5 bases). The CDR3 contains 17 residues. The V gene lost 8 bases and the J gene lost 3 bases, with 25 bases spanning the gap. Germline V gene data show CDR1 as SEHNR and CDR2 as FQNEAQ (reference sequence). CDR3 nucleotide sequence: TGTGCCAGCTCCATAAATCCGACAGCCGATCTACACACTGAAGCTTTCTTT. Translating it yields CASSINPTADLHTEAFF.

The chain carries TRBV7-3 and TRBJ2-1, with 11 bases that match TRBD2. The CDR3 loop spans 14 amino acids. Trimming took 5 bases from V and 9 from J; bases not matched to a gene: 6. CDR1 is SGHTA and CDR2 is FQGTGA in the germline V gene. The DNA of the CDR3 is TGTGCCAGCAGCCGTAGCGGGGGGGCGACTGAGCAGTTCTTC. This translates into CASSRSGGATEQFF.

V is TRBV6-1 and J is TRBJ1-2, with D possibly TRBD1 on 5 matching bases. The germline CDR1 and CDR2 sequences are MNHNS and SASEGT. V gave up 2 bases and J gave up 3 bases, with 10 bases separating them. The CDR3 runs to 14 residues. CDR3 bases: TGTGCCAGCAGTGAAACCAGGGTGCACTATGGCTACACCTTC. This gives the protein CASSETRVHYGYTF.

The chain recombines TRBV27 with TRBJ1-1; 10 bases line up with TRBD1. Per the germline V gene, CDR1 is MNHEY and CDR2 is SMNVEV (reference sequence). Trimming took 2 bases from V and 3 from J; bases not matched to a gene: 6. CDR3 length equals 16 residues. CDR3 region: CASSLGDRGPHTEAFF. The CDR3 nucleotides read TGTGCCAGCAGTTTAGGGGACAGGGGACCCCACACTGAAGCTTTCTTT.

The chain couples TRBV29-1 to TRBJ2-1; 7 bases fit TRBD2. This CDR3 is 12 amino acids long. Germline V gene lookup returns CDR1 SQVTM and CDR2 ANQGSEA. V lost 6 bases and J lost 8; bases outside the gene matches: 7. DNA of the CDR3: TGCAGCGTAGGGGTTGGGGGGGATGAGCAGTTCTTC. Translation: CSVGVGGDEQFF.

The chain has TRBV5-1 and TRBJ2-1, with D possibly matching TRBD1 (6 bases). Trimming removed 4 bases from V and 4 bases from J, with 15 bases in between. Germline loops: CDR1 SGHRS, CDR2 YFSETQ. The CDR3 is 15 amino acids. CDR3: CASSPTGTPYNEQFF. In DNA, the CDR3 is TGCGCCAGCAGCCCAACCGGGACACCTTACAATGAGCAGTTCTTC.

The V gene is TRBV10-3, the J gene TRBJ2-5; TRBD2 might be the D (6 bases). CDR3 length equals 15 residues. V was pared by 3 bases and J by 0 bases, with 11 bases between. Germline assignment: CDR1 ENHRY and CDR2 SYGVKD. The CDR3 bases are TGTGCCATCAGTGAAAGTAGGAGGGACCAAGAGACCCAGTACTTC. It yields the protein CAISESRRDQETQYF.

The chain uses TRBV4-2 and TRBJ2-3; 12 bases line up with TRBD2. J lost 7 bases, V lost 3 bases, and 8 bases had no gene match. CDR3 size: 16 residues. Germline V CDR1 and CDR2: LGHNA, YNFKEQ. The DNA for the CDR3 is TGTGCCAGCAGCCAGGAGACTAGCGGGAGCGGGTATACGCAGTATTTT. Translated: CASSQETSGSGYTQYF.